Listed below are T cell receptor beta chains from one sample, sequenced in a study of blood T cell repertoires in COVID-19. TCRdb's copy holds only in-frame clones and misses some; the assay was immunoSEQ multiplex PCR. Of about 59,000 clones in the sample, about four fifths were seen once. Sequenced sample: peripheral blood. All receptors derive from a woman of 80 years or more with acute or convalescent COVID-19. CDR3s include the opening cysteine and the closing phenylalanine or tryptophan. The order of the fields is CDR3 DNA, CDR3 protein, J gene, D gene, CDR3 length, clone size, V gene. A D gene is named only where the DNA matches it firmly. Clone size is not always given. Where it is, it says once, few, many or a class for expanded clones.

TGTGCCAGTAGACTCCAGGGAACTGGGGCCAACGTCCTGACTTTC	CASRLQGTGANVLTF	TRBJ2-6	-	15	-	TRBV19
TGTGCCATCAGTGAGTCGGGTGGCGGGCCCGAGGAAGCTTTCTTT	CAISESGGGPEEAFF	TRBJ1-1	-	15	once	TRBV10-3
TGTGCCTGGAGCCTTACAGGGGGCGCAGATCAGCCCCAGCATTTT	CAWSLTGGADQPQHF	TRBJ1-5	TRBD1	15	-	TRBV30
TGTGCCTGGACCGGGGGAGGAAATCAGCCCCAGCATTTT	CAWTGGGNQPQHF	TRBJ1-5	-	13	-	TRBV30
TGTGCCAGCAGTGGTGGACTAGCGGGAGAGGGGAGGAAAAACGAGCAGTACTTC	CASSGGLAGEGRKNEQYF	TRBJ2-7	TRBD2	18	-	TRBV25-1
TGCGCCAGCAGCTTGGTTGCGGGTGAGCAGTTCTTC	CASSLVAGEQFF	TRBJ2-1	-	12	-	TRBV5-1
TGTGCAAGTCGCCACCTTTGCGGAAGCGGGAAAGTCAATGAGCAGTTCTTC	CASRHLCGSGKVNEQFF	TRBJ2-1	-	17	-	TRBV12-2
TGTGCCAGCAGTTTCGGGATACTAGCGACCTACAATGAGCAGTTCTTC	CASSFGILATYNEQFF	TRBJ2-1	TRBD2	16	-	TRBV27
TGCACCAGCAGCCAAGAACCCAGACAGAACACCGGGGAGCTGTTTTTT	CTSSQEPRQNTGELFF	TRBJ2-2	-	16	-	TRBV1
TGCGCCAGCAGCTTGGCCGCGGCAGCGAACTATGGCTACACCTTC	CASSLAAAANYGYTF	TRBJ1-2	-	15	-	TRBV5-1
TGCAGCGATCGACACTCCGAACAGGGGACCCAGTACTTC	CSDRHSEQGTQYF	TRBJ2-5	-	13	-	TRBV29-1
TGTGCCAGCTCAGCCGGACAGGGGCCTAATGAAAAACTGTTTTTT	CASSAGQGPNEKLFF	TRBJ1-4	TRBD1	15	few	TRBV18
TGTGCCTGGGGATCCCATAGAGGAACGTATACCGTGGATGAAAAACTGTTTTTT	CAWGSHRGTYTVDEKLFF	TRBJ1-4	-	18	once	TRBV30
TGTGCCAGCAGTTTGGCTCTAGCGGGGGGGACAGATACGCAGTATTTT	CASSLALAGGTDTQYF	TRBJ2-3	TRBD2	16	-	TRBV27
TGTGCCAGCTCACCACCGAACAGGGGGCCTATGACCGGGGAGCTGTTTTTT	CASSPPNRGPMTGELFF	TRBJ2-2	TRBD1	17	-	TRBV18
TGTGCCTGGGGAGGGAAACAGGGTCGGGCTGGCTACACCTTC	CAWGGKQGRAGYTF	TRBJ1-2	-	14	-	TRBV30
TGTGCCAGCAGACAACAGGGTTCGAACACCGGGGAGCTGTTTTTT	CASRQQGSNTGELFF	TRBJ2-2	-	15	-	TRBV6-4
TGTGCCAGCAGCCAAACCGGGAACACCGGGGAGCTGTTTTTT	CASSQTGNTGELFF	TRBJ2-2	-	14	-	TRBV3-1/TRBV3-2
TGTGCCACCATGGGACAGGGTACGAATGAGCAGTTCTTC	CATMGQGTNEQFF	TRBJ2-1	TRBD1	13	-	TRBV27
TGCGCCAGCAGCTTACAGACAGGAACTAATGAAAAACTGTTTTTT	CASSLQTGTNEKLFF	TRBJ1-4	-	15	-	TRBV5-1
TGTGCCAGCAGCCGCCGCCTGACAGGGACTAACACTGAAGCTTTCTTT	CASSRRLTGTNTEAFF	TRBJ1-1	-	16	-	TRBV21-1
TGTGCCTGGAGATTAGAGGTCGCTTTCTTT	CAWRLEVAFF	TRBJ1-1	-	10	few	TRBV30
TGTGCCAGCAGCCTGGGGGCCTCAGAGACCCAGTACTTC	CASSLGASETQYF	TRBJ2-5	-	13	-	TRBV5-8
TGCGCCAGCAAGGTGGGGCAACAAGAGACCCAGTACTTC	CASKVGQQETQYF	TRBJ2-5	-	13	-	TRBV5-1
TGTGCCAGCAGCTACGGCGTACAGGGGATCTACGAGCAGTACTTC	CASSYGVQGIYEQYF	TRBJ2-7	TRBD1	15	-	TRBV4-2
TGCGCCAGCAGCGCTGTACCGGGCAATCAGCCCCAGCATTTT	CASSAVPGNQPQHF	TRBJ1-5	-	14	-	TRBV5-1
TGTGCCAGCAGTTACCGGACTAGCGGATACGAGCAGTACTTC	CASSYRTSGYEQYF	TRBJ2-7	TRBD2	14	once	TRBV27
TGTGCCAGCAGCTTAGCGATTAGCGGGAGAGTCTCTGAGCAGTTCTTC	CASSLAISGRVSEQFF	TRBJ2-1	TRBD2	16	once	TRBV7-8